The 2 T cell receptor beta chains below all came from one sample that was sequenced in a study of post-analysis software for immune sequencing data. Notes on the study in general: In patients, TRBV5-6, TRBV5-1 and TRBV20-1 belonged to five TRBV segments found more frequently than in controls.

Built from TCR beta cDNA, the libraries had unique molecular identifiers in them. TCRdb itself ran the PCR reads through MiXCR, one entry per CDR3 protein. The profile covers around 200,000 distinct CDR3 sequences, with approximately 30% appearing a single time and around 3.7% taken by the ten largest. Their recognized antigens are unknown. The specimen was blood. The receptors shown here come from a girl aged 2 to 17 with multiple sclerosis.

On this clonotype: A much larger clonotype is one base distant, so this may be a read error. The chain links TRBV15 to TRBJ1-1, with 7 bases lining up with TRBD1. The germline V gene encodes CDR1 LNHNV and CDR2 YYDKDF (reference sequence). This CDR3 has 14 residues. DNA of the CDR3: TGTGCCGCCAGCAGAGAACAAGGGACAGTTGAAGCTTTCTTT. Protein sequence: CAASREQGTVEAFF.

The rearrangement links TRBV3-1 to TRBJ2-1; D gene uncertain. The CDR3 covers 14 residues. Germline CDR1 and CDR2: LGHDT and YNNKEL (reference sequence). Between the trimmed V and J ends, which lost 4 bases and 0 bases, there was a span of 7 bases. CDR3 bases: TGTGCCAGCAGCCTTCGACTCTCCTACAATGAGCAGTTCTTC. Translating gives CASSLRLSYNEQFF.